This T cell receptor (beta chain) was recorded in a study of siplizumab effects on memory and regulatory T cells. Regarding the study as a whole: Naive T cells appeared more diverse than memory cells and seemed to be major alloresponse contributors. Siplizumab gave mappable alloreactive CD4+ clones an average Treg-derived fraction of about 64%, against under 35% in controls.

Details on this clone: What it binds is not known.

Sequencing of each sample assayed roughly 9.1 x 10^4 TCR templates. Sequencing was performed with immunoSEQ multiplex PCR; in TCRdb, only in-frame clones are kept and a portion is missing. The sample gives tens of thousands of clones, roughly 89% of which show up once; approximately 30% is in the top ten. The CDR3 is made up of 14 amino acids. J was trimmed by 7 bases and V by 8 bases; bases with no gene match: 6. Germline lookup yields CDR1 SNHLY and CDR2 FYNNEI. Sequencing input: CD8+ T cells sorted from blood. The sequence was collected from a human donor in good health. The chain couples TRBV2 to TRBJ2-1, with 12 bases that match TRBD2. CDR3 DNA: TGTGCCAGCGCCGGACTAGCGGGATTAAATGAGCAGTTCTTC. Encoded protein: CASAGLAGLNEQFF.